Detailed here is one T cell receptor beta chain. The antigen remains undetermined. The data originate from a study of OX40 agonist ivuxolimab in advanced cancers. Across the whole study: Treatment of patients was with ivuxolimab, an agonistic anti-OX40 (CD134) antibody. Dose-escalation patients' cancers were hepatocellular carcinoma, melanoma, renal cell or head and neck cancer.

The assay was immunoSEQ multiplex PCR, and TCRdb's table has in-frame clones only and misses some. The data show some 82,000 clones, over 75% seen once. Study-level points and caveats: Among T cells, CD8+ cells averaged more expanded clones than CD4+ cells. Individuals who were partial responders at 0.1-3.0 mg/kg had clonal expansion that ranked among the lowest.

From germline, CDR1 is SGDLS and CDR2 YYNGEE. The V end was cut by 0 bases, the J end by 4 bases, with 14 bases between. The CDR3 covers 15 residues. The J gene is TRBJ2-7, the V gene TRBV9, with TRBD1 as a possible D gene (6 bases). The sequence came from an adult with an advanced solid tumor such as melanoma, head and neck, liver or kidney cancer. The sample was CD4+ or CD8+ T cells sorted from blood, taken in a trial of the OX40 agonist ivuxolimab. Here the CDR3 DNA reads TGTGCCAGCAGCGTAGGTTCAGGGGTGATGTACGAGCAGTACTTC. Encoded protein: CASSVGSGVMYEQYF.